Listed here are 25 T cell receptor beta chains from one sample, sequenced in a study of identical twins. MiXCR was run by TCRdb on the 5' RACE reads, yielding one entry per CDR3 protein. The table lists roughly 690,000 distinct CDR3 sequences, approximately 6.1% of them singletons. The sequenced sample was naive T cells sorted from blood. The receptor source for this set is a man aged 18 to 30 in good health.

This clonotype was observed at least ten times. The chain uses TRBV6-6 and TRBJ1-2; D unclear. Per the germline V gene, CDR1 is MNHNY and CDR2 is SVGAGI (reference sequence). V lost 8 bases and J 5 bases, leaving 12 bases between the germline ends. The CDR3 loop spans 12 amino acids. The CDR3 sequence is CASLAGDYGYTF. CDR3 nucleotides: TGTGCCAGCCTGGCCGGAGATTATGGCTACACCTTC.

This clonotype was seen a few times. The rearrangement joins TRBV4-1 to TRBJ1-6; TRBD1 aligns across 7 bases. CDR3 length equals 14 residues. The ends lost 3 bases at V and 14 bases at J; junction bases unmatched: 10. Looked up from germline, CDR1 is MGHRA and CDR2 is YSYEKL. CDR3 loop: CASSHGRGKGSLHF. DNA for the CDR3: TGCGCCAGCAGCCACGGCAGGGGGAAGGGGTCCCTCCACTTT.

The chain has TRBV4-3 and TRBJ2-4; 15 bases match TRBD2. The CDR3 runs 14 residues. V was clipped by 2 bases and J by 14 bases; unmatched bases: 4. The V gene's germline CDR1 is LGHNA and CDR2 YSLEER. CDR3 coding DNA: TGCGCCAGCAGCCAATCTGGACTAGCGGGAGGGAAGTACTTC. It codes for CASSQSGLAGGKYF.

The rearrangement links TRBV25-1 to TRBJ1-1; perhaps TRBD1 as D (5 bases). In germline, CDR1 is MGHDK, CDR2 SYGVNS. Between the trimmed V and J ends, which lost 6 bases and 6 bases, there was a span of 17 bases. The CDR3 totals 14 residues. The CDR3 loop is CASSPQGDFSEAFF. The CDR3 DNA reads TGTGCCAGCAGCCCCCAAGGGGACTTTTCTGAAGCTTTCTTT.

The rearrangement uses TRBV2 and TRBJ1-5; 7 bases agree with TRBD1. The CDR3 runs 15 residues. Germline CDR1 reads SNHLY; CDR2 reads FYNNEI. V was clipped by 7 bases and J by 6 bases; unmatched bases: 12. The chain's CDR3 is CASTGDRSGGQPQHF. CDR3 in DNA: TGTGCCAGCACGGGGGATCGGTCAGGGGGTCAGCCCCAGCATTTT.

The chain uses TRBV12-3 or TRBV12-4 and TRBJ2-4, with 8 bases lining up with TRBD1. CDR3 size: 15 residues. Unmatched junction bases numbered 5, after V lost 6 bases and J lost 1 base. The CDR3 loop reads CASRGTGYAKNIQYF. The CDR3 DNA reads as TGTGCCAGCAGGGGGACAGGCTATGCCAAAAACATTCAGTACTTC.

This clonotype has a count of ten or more. CDR3 region: CSCRDQNTGELFF. CDR3 coding DNA: TGCAGCTGCCGGGACCAGAACACCGGGGAGCTGTTTTTT. The gene calls are TRBV20-1 and TRBJ2-2, with D perhaps given as TRBD1 or TRBD2 (5 bases each). Germline loops: CDR1 DFQATT, CDR2 SNEGSKA (reference sequence). This CDR3 has 13 amino acids.

This clonotype was observed many times. V is TRBV4-1 and J is TRBJ1-1; D is perhaps TRBD1 (5 bases). Per germline, CDR1 MGHRA and CDR2 YSYEKL. V lost 4 bases, J lost 3 bases, and 9 bases lay in between. This CDR3 contains 13 residues. The CDR3 coding sequence is TGCGCCAGCAGCCGGGACGGCTACACTGAAGCTTTCTTT. Residues: CASSRDGYTEAFF.

This clonotype was seen at least ten times. The chain couples TRBV24-1 to TRBJ2-1; TRBD1 matches at 7 bases. The germline CDR1 and CDR2 sequences are KGHDR and SFDVKD. The CDR3 length is 16 residues. After removal of 3 bases from V and 7 bases from J, the junction contained 11 bases not matched to a gene. DNA of the CDR3: TGTGCCACCAGTGATCGGACAGGTTCCCTACGGAATGAGCAGTTCTTC. As protein: CATSDRTGSLRNEQFF.

The chain combines TRBV10-3 with TRBJ1-1, with D unclear. The CDR3 has 13 residues. Trimming cost V 3 bases and J 3 bases, with 8 bases left between them. Germline CDR1 reads ENHRY; CDR2 reads SYGVKD. The CDR3 nucleotides read TGTGCCATCAGTGAAAGGAGGGACACTGAAGCTTTCTTT. It codes for CAISERRDTEAFF.

Ten or more counts support this clonotype. V usage is TRBV3-1 and J usage is TRBJ2-5, with D maybe TRBD1 (5 bases). The germline V gene has CDR1 LGHDT and CDR2 YNNKEL (reference sequence). The germline V and J ends were trimmed by 0 bases and 1 base, with 9 bases remaining between them. The CDR3 consists of 15 residues. The CDR3 loop is CASSQDQDTQETQYF. In DNA form, the CDR3 reads TGTGCCAGCAGCCAAGATCAGGACACCCAAGAGACCCAGTACTTC.

This clonotype was counted many times. The chain recombines TRBV7-9 with TRBJ2-7; possible D gene TRBD1, 5 bases. V gave up 5 bases and J gave up 2 bases, with 10 bases separating them. The CDR3 consists of 13 residues. Germline V gene lookup returns CDR1 SEHNR and CDR2 FQNEAQ (reference sequence). The CDR3 here is CASSHRQTYEQYF. The DNA of the CDR3 is TGTGCCAGCAGCCATAGACAGACCTACGAGCAGTACTTC.

The rearrangement joins TRBV28 to TRBJ2-7, with 8 bases that match TRBD1. CDR3 length equals 14 residues. The ends lost 11 bases at V and 3 bases at J; junction bases unmatched: 12. Germline V gene data show CDR1 as MDHEN and CDR2 as SYDVKM. The CDR3 DNA follows: TGTGCCTCCGCTCAAGGGGACAGGAACTACGAGCAGTACTTC. Translating it yields CASAQGDRNYEQYF.

In its sample, this clonotype was seen many times. This chain links TRBV5-1 with TRBJ1-6; 7 nucleotides agree with TRBD1. CDR3 length: 13 amino acids. Germline CDR1 reads SGHRS; CDR2 reads YFSETQ. J gave up 9 bases and V 3 bases, and 3 bases lay outside the gene matches. The CDR3 sequence: CASSSDRVSPLHF. The DNA for the CDR3 is TGCGCCAGCAGCTCTGACAGGGTTTCACCCCTCCACTTT.

At least ten counts were recorded for this clonotype. At one end, the junction sequence differs from germline, possibly due to a read error. V and J are TRBV29-1 and TRBJ2-1; TRBD2 aligns across 9 bases. The CDR3 has 11 residues. Germline V gives CDR1 SQVTM, CDR2 ANQGSEA. CDR3 protein: CSAERASGEFF. CDR3 nucleotide sequence: TGCAGCGCTGAAAGGGCTAGCGGGGAGTTCTTC.

This chain connects TRBV12-3 or TRBV12-4 to TRBJ2-3, with 11 bases fitting TRBD2. Trimming took 5 bases from V and 6 from J; bases not matched to a gene: 10. The CDR3 covers 16 residues. As DNA, the CDR3 is TGTGCCAGCAGTACCGTAAGACTAGCGGGACCGGATACGCAGTATTTT. Translated: CASSTVRLAGPDTQYF.

This clonotype occurred many times. The chain has TRBV5-6 and TRBJ2-4; the D is unclear. In germline, CDR1 is SGHDT, CDR2 YYEEEE. CDR3 length: 16 amino acids. V lost 0 bases, J lost 0 bases, and 10 bases lay in between. The CDR3 here is CASSLVRSLAKNIQYF. CDR3 sequence (DNA): TGTGCCAGCAGCTTGGTGCGATCACTAGCCAAAAACATTCAGTACTTC.

This clonotype was recorded many times. The V gene is TRBV6-6, the J gene TRBJ1-2; D perhaps matches TRBD1 (6 bases). Trimming removed 8 bases at V and 8 bases at J, with 15 bases between. This CDR3 spans 12 amino acids. Germline values: CDR1 MNHNY, CDR2 SVGAGI (reference sequence). CDR3 sequence (DNA): TGTGCCAGCGGGAGCAGGGGCAACGGCTACACCTTC. Its protein product is CASGSRGNGYTF.

This clonotype showed up many times. The genes are TRBV20-1 and TRBJ1-2; D might be TRBD1 (6 bases). This CDR3 has 15 residues. Germline V lookup: CDR1 DFQATT, CDR2 SNEGSKA (reference sequence). With 6 bases removed from V and 7 bases from J, the gap between germline ends came to 24 bases. The CDR3 reads CSAVGGNALVGGYTF. In DNA form, the CDR3 reads TGCAGTGCCGTGGGGGGCAACGCCCTCGTGGGTGGCTACACCTTC.

There are many counts of this clonotype. The chain has TRBV5-1 and TRBJ2-6, with D uncertain. Deletions cut 0 bases from V and 0 bases from J, with 7 bases between. The germline V gene encodes CDR1 SGHRS and CDR2 YFSETQ. The length of the CDR3 is 16 residues. The CDR3 nucleotides are TGCGCCAGCAGCTTGGGAACCCGCTCTGGGGCCAACGTCCTGACTTTC. Residues: CASSLGTRSGANVLTF.

This clonotype has ten or more counts. The chain uses TRBV27 and TRBJ2-2, with 8 bases fitting TRBD1. V gave up 5 bases and J gave up 4 bases; unmatched junction bases: 15. The CDR3 sequence is 18 residues long. The germline V gene has CDR1 MNHEY and CDR2 SMNVEV (reference sequence). CDR3 nucleotides: TGTGCCAGCAGTCGACGCCGGGACAGGTTTATAGGCACCGGGGAGCTGTTTTTT. Amino acids: CASSRRRDRFIGTGELFF.

As for this clonotype: This may stem from a read error, because a much larger clone lies one nucleotide away. This chain joins TRBV4-3 and TRBJ1-5; D not resolved. Germline values: CDR1 LGHNA, CDR2 YSLEER. The CDR3 consists of 13 residues. V lost 3 bases to trimming and J lost 10 bases, with 13 bases between them. The CDR3 region is CASSQDQGSPQHF. The CDR3 bases are TGCGCCAGCAGCCAGGACCAAGGTAGTCCCCAGCATTTT.

This clonotype was detected many times. This chain joins TRBV4-1 and TRBJ2-1; TRBD2 matches at 9 bases. V lost 1 base to trimming and J lost 9 bases; unmatched junction nucleotides: 10. Per the germline V gene, CDR1 is MGHRA and CDR2 is YSYEKL. The CDR3 is 16 amino acids. The CDR3 DNA reads as TGCGCCAGCAGCCAAGTGGGACTAGCTGAGGTACGTGAGCAGTTCTTC. This sequence encodes CASSQVGLAEVREQFF.

This clonotype came up many times. The chain links TRBV5-8 to TRBJ2-2; D is uncertain. The V gene's germline CDR1 is SGHTS and CDR2 YDEGEE. With 2 bases removed from V and 3 bases from J, the gap between germline ends came to 14 bases. The CDR3 has 16 residues. The CDR3 DNA sequence: TGTGCCAGCAGCTTTATTAGTCAGGCCCACACCGGGGAGCTGTTTTTT. This sequence encodes CASSFISQAHTGELFF. Based on the CDR3 plus reference TRBV5-8 and TRBJ2-2, the full variable domain is EAGVTQSPTHLIKTRGQQATLRCSPISGHTSVYWYQQALGLGLQFLLWYDEGEERNRGNFPPRFSGRQFPNYSSELNVNALELEDSALYLCASSFISQAHTGELFFGEGSRLTVL.

This clonotype has more than one count but fewer than ten. CDR3 in DNA: TGTGCCAGCATCTTAAGAGGCTCTTCTAGCACAGATACGCAGTATTTT. Its protein is CASILRGSSSTDTQYF. The chain joins TRBV12-3 or TRBV12-4 to TRBJ2-3, with D unresolved. This CDR3 contains 16 residues. The germline V and J ends were trimmed by 7 bases and 0 bases, with 17 bases remaining between them.